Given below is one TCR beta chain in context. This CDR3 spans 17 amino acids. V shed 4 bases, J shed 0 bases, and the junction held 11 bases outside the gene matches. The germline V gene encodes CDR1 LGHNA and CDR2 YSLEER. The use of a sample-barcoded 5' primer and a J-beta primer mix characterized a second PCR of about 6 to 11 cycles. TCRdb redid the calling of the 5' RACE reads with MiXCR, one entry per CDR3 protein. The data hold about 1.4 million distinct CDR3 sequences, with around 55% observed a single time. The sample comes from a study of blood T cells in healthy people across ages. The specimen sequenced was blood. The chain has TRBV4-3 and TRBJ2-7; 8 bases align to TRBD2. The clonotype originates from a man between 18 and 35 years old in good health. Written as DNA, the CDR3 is TGCGCCAGCAGCCCCCGGGCTAGCGGGCGTGACTCCTACGAGCAGTACTTC. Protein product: CASSPRASGRDSYEQYF.